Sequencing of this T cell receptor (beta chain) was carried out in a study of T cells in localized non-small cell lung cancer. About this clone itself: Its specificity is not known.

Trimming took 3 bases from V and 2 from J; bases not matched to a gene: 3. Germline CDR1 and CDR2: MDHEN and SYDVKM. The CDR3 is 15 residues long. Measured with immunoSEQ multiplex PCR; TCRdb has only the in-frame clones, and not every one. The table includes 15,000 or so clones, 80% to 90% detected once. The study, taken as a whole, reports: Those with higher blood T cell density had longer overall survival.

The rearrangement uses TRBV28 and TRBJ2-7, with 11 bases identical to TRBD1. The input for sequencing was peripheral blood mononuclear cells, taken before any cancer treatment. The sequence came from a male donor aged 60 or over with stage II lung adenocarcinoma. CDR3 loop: CASSFPGQGAYEQYF. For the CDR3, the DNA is TGTGCCAGCAGTTTCCCGGGACAGGGGGCCTACGAGCAGTACTTC.